This T cell receptor (beta chain) comes out of a study of shared clonotypes between healthy human individuals. Profiling relied on immunoSEQ multiplex PCR, and the TCRdb table lists in-frame clones only, not all of them. The sample carries about 1.5 million clones, around 98% recorded once. The CDR3 sequence is 16 residues long. CDR1 MRHNA and CDR2 SNTAGT come from the germline V gene. V shed 7 bases, J shed 7 bases, and the junction held 11 bases outside the gene matches. Overall study results and limits: Clonotypes that were shared across a handful of donors made up 4.5% to 5% of naive CD4 clonotypes. Clonotype sharing among donors likely depends on sequencing depth. A small donor pool kept down the genetic and exposure-history diversity that was represented.

For this clone: What it recognizes is unknown.

A split of CD4+ cells into CD45RA+ naive and CD45RA-negative memory subsets was performed. The TCR comes from a man aged 25 to 45 in good health. Sequenced material: naive CD4+ T cells sorted from blood. Noted subset: CD45RA+ positively selected. V gene TRBV6-4 combines with J gene TRBJ2-1; 12 bases are shared with TRBD2. CDR3 sequence reads: CASTSLAGGPSNEQFF. For the CDR3, the DNA is TGTGCCAGCACCAGTCTAGCGGGAGGGCCCTCGAATGAGCAGTTCTTC.